This T cell receptor (beta chain) was identified during a study of CD8+ T cells in alopecia areata. Study-wide results and limits: Tofacitinib significantly lowered scalp clonality and expanded CD8+ clones among the top 100. Especially in alopecia totalis/universalis, lesional scalp showed greater clonality than normal scalp did.

This CDR3 spans 15 amino acids. Germline V gene sequence: CDR1 MGHRA, CDR2 YSYEKL. Trimming removed 1 base at V and 8 bases at J, with 17 bases between. This sample's treatment: oral pan-JAK inhibitor, 5-10 mg twice daily. As part of sample collection, lesional scalp punch biopsies and peripheral blood were taken from alopecia areata patients. Remarks on this clone: Its antigen remains unidentified.

In each case, RNA was isolated and then reverse transcribed into cDNA as the sequencing template. The method was immunoSEQ multiplex PCR; TCRdb's version includes in-frame clones alone and lacks a portion of them. The data hold roughly 110,000 clones, with over 80% observed a single time. This TCR was sampled from a human donor with alopecia areata. The sample consisted of CD8+ T cells sorted from blood, taken at week 24, from a patient treated with tofacitinib. The genes are TRBV4-1 and TRBJ1-1, with a weak D call TRBD1 (5 bases). This CDR3 is CASSQAAGGTTEAFF. The CDR3 nucleotides are TGCGCCAGCAGCCAAGCAGCTGGAGGGACTACCGAAGCTTTCTTT.